The 30 T cell receptor beta chains presented below share a single source sample, sequenced in a study of graft-versus-host responses after intestinal transplantation. Generated by immunoSEQ multiplex PCR, the TCRdb table keeps only in-frame clones and is missing some. The table lists fewer than 15,000 clones, 30% to 35% of them singletons. Researchers placed approximately 200,000 CFSE-labeled responder cells in culture with approximately 200,000 irradiated, violet-dye-labeled stimulator cells. The sample consisted of alloreactive CD8+ T cells from a mixed lymphocyte reaction culture, taken before intestinal transplant. Subset indicated: CFSE-low proliferating T cells sorted from roughly 6-day pre-transplant mixed lymphocyte reaction (GvH or HvG direction). The receptors shown here come from a human patient who received an intestinal transplant.

In its sample, this clone was seen a few times. V usage is TRBV29-1 and J usage is TRBJ2-7, with D maybe TRBD2 (6 bases). The CDR3 runs to 15 residues. Trimming removed 3 bases at V and 6 bases at J, with 21 bases between. The V gene's germline CDR1 is SQVTM and CDR2 ANQGSEA. The CDR3 sequence is CSVEGGPGGGIEQYF. DNA of the CDR3: TGCAGCGTTGAGGGGGGACCGGGCGGTGGTATCGAGCAGTACTTC.

This clone was recorded a few times. The chain employs TRBV6-1 and TRBJ1-2; D perhaps matches TRBD1 (5 bases). Between the trimmed V and J ends, which lost 1 base and 4 bases, there was a span of 16 bases. This CDR3 region has 16 residues. CDR1 MNHNS and CDR2 SASEGT come from the germline V gene. The CDR3 loop is CASSEVGDSHLYGYTF. The CDR3 nucleotides are TGTGCCAGCAGTGAAGTAGGAGACAGTCACCTCTATGGCTACACCTTC.

CDR3 region: CASSPDRASYEQYF. The CDR3, as DNA: TGTGCCAGCAGCCCAGACAGGGCCTCCTACGAGCAGTACTTC. This rearrangement joins TRBV7-2 to TRBJ2-7, with 7 bases aligning to TRBD1. V trimming: 5 bases; J trimming: 0 bases; junction bases outside the gene matches: 4. The germline CDR1 and CDR2 sequences are SGHTA and FQGNSA. CDR3 length: 14 residues.

This clone was seen a few times. The J gene is TRBJ2-1, the V gene TRBV16, with 8 bases that match TRBD1. V dropped 4 bases and J dropped 8; count of bases not matched to a gene: 10. From germline, CDR1 is KGHSY and CDR2 FQNENV. The CDR3 has 15 amino acids. The CDR3 reads CASSRPDRDGDEQFF. The CDR3 region has the DNA TGTGCCAGCAGCCGCCCGGACAGGGATGGGGATGAGCAGTTCTTC.

This clone occurred a few times. The chain carries TRBV4-3 and TRBJ2-7; 10 positions match TRBD1. Germline CDR1 reads LGHNA; CDR2 reads YSLEER. V lost 1 base to trimming and J lost 4 bases; unmatched junction nucleotides: 7. The CDR3 spans 16 residues. CDR3 region: CASSQGLGTGVYEQYF. The CDR3 DNA reads TGCGCCAGCAGCCAAGGGCTCGGGACAGGGGTTTACGAGCAGTACTTC.

The chain couples TRBV11-2 to TRBJ2-7; 8 bases align to TRBD2. This CDR3 is 14 amino acids long. Losses at the gene ends were 5 bases for V and 4 bases for J; bases not matched to a gene: 7. The germline V gene has CDR1 SGHAT and CDR2 FQNNGV. CDR3 loop: CASSLGGAGYEQYF. CDR3 nucleotide sequence: TGTGCCAGCAGCCTCGGGGGGGCGGGGTACGAGCAGTACTTC.

V gene TRBV27 combines with J gene TRBJ2-7; tentatively, D is TRBD1 (6 bases). The CDR3 is 11 amino acids. Between the trimmed V and J ends, which lost 4 bases and 12 bases, there was a span of 13 bases. The germline V gene encodes CDR1 MNHEY and CDR2 SMNVEV (reference sequence). This CDR3 reads CASSYGQTRYF. Here the CDR3 DNA reads TGTGCCAGCAGTTACGGACAGACGAGGTACTTC.

This clone came up a few times. The genes are TRBV30 and TRBJ2-5, with D tentatively TRBD2 (7 bases). The CDR3 consists of 15 residues. Germline CDR1 GTSNPN, CDR2 SVGIG (reference sequence). V was pared by 4 bases and J by 3 bases, with 18 bases between. This CDR3 reads CAWTLGGGGKETQYF. CDR3 in DNA: TGTGCCTGGACCCTGGGAGGGGGGGGCAAAGAGACCCAGTACTTC.

J is TRBJ2-1 and V is TRBV6-5; TRBD1 aligns across 7 bases. CDR1 is MNHEY, CDR2 SVGAGI, per germline. The CDR3 consists of 16 residues. J lost 5 bases, V lost 0 bases, and 7 bases had no gene match. This CDR3 reads CASSYSIGGADNEQFF. CDR3 bases: TGTGCCAGCAGTTACTCAATAGGGGGCGCAGACAATGAGCAGTTCTTC.

V gene TRBV7-8 combines with J gene TRBJ1-4; the D gene is possibly TRBD1 (5 bases). Germline V gene sequence: CDR1 SGHVS, CDR2 FQNEAQ. The CDR3 extends over 15 amino acids. Trimming shortened V by 2 bases and J by 2 bases, and 9 bases separated the two germline ends. CDR3 sequence reads: CASSLSQGTNEKLFF. The CDR3 DNA reads TGTGCCAGCAGCTTAAGCCAGGGCACTAATGAAAAACTGTTTTTT.

This clone was seen only once. This chain uses TRBV11-2 with TRBJ1-2; no clear D. CDR1 and CDR2 from the germline V gene are SGHAT and FQNNGV. V was clipped by 1 base and J by 6 bases, with 12 bases between them. This CDR3 comprises 14 residues. Written as DNA, the CDR3 is TGTGCCAGCAGCTTAGTCAACTCTCTCAATGGCTACACCTTC. This codes for CASSLVNSLNGYTF.

This clone has a single count. The V gene is TRBV4-3, the J gene TRBJ2-7, with TRBD1 as a possible D gene (5 bases). In germline, CDR1 is LGHNA, CDR2 YSLEER. The CDR3 runs to 12 residues. Trimming left V 0 bases short and J 6 bases short, with 6 bases between. CDR3 protein: CASSQDTGEQYF. The CDR3 DNA sequence: TGCGCCAGCAGCCAAGATACAGGCGAGCAGTACTTC.

About this clone: Other DNA sequences in this sample translate to the same CDR3. This chain connects TRBV27 to TRBJ2-7, with D perhaps matching TRBD2 (5 bases). Germline V CDR1 and CDR2: MNHEY, SMNVEV (reference sequence). This CDR3 has 13 residues. With 3 bases removed from V and 4 bases from J, the gap between germline ends came to 10 bases. DNA for the CDR3: TGTGCCAGCAGTTTCGGGGAGACTTACGAGCAGTACTTC. Protein: CASSFGETYEQYF.

The rearrangement joins TRBV6-6 to TRBJ2-4, with D tentatively TRBD1 (6 bases). This CDR3 has 16 residues. Per germline, CDR1 MNHNY and CDR2 SVGAGI (reference sequence). Trimming took off 5 bases at V and 3 bases at J, with 17 bases between the two ends. CDR3 DNA sequence: TGTGCCAGCAGTGCTCCAGGGGCGTCTCGCAAAAACATTCAGTACTTC. Translation: CASSAPGASRKNIQYF.

The V call is TRBV4-3, the J call TRBJ1-1, with D perhaps matching TRBD1 (5 bases). Germline CDR1 LGHNA, CDR2 YSLEER. CDR3 length: 14 amino acids. V lost 0 bases and J 10 bases, leaving 15 bases between the germline ends. The CDR3 here is CASSQDSRQGRAFF. For the CDR3, the DNA is TGCGCCAGCAGCCAAGATTCTAGGCAGGGTAGAGCTTTCTTT.

This clone was recorded a few times. This chain uses TRBV7-9 with TRBJ2-5; 8 positions agree with TRBD2. Looked up from germline, CDR1 is SEHNR and CDR2 is FQNEAQ (reference sequence). The CDR3 extends over 18 amino acids. V dropped 7 bases and J dropped 2; count of bases not matched to a gene: 18. The CDR3 coding sequence is TGTGCCAGCATCCCAACGGTAGCGGGGCCTAAGGGGCAAGAGACCCAGTACTTC. Residues: CASIPTVAGPKGQETQYF.

In its sample, this clone is medium-sized. The chain uses TRBV29-1 and TRBJ1-3; 9 bases are shared with TRBD1. Germline values: CDR1 SQVTM, CDR2 ANQGSEA. V was clipped by 7 bases and J by 4 bases; unmatched bases: 5. The CDR3 extends over 13 amino acids. DNA for the CDR3: TGCAGCGCCGGGACAGGGTCCGGAAACACCATATATTTT. The encoded protein is CSAGTGSGNTIYF.

CDR3 amino acids: CASSLERGYYGYTF. The CDR3 DNA is TGTGCCAGCAGCTTAGAGCGGGGGTACTATGGCTACACCTTC. The chain employs TRBV7-9 and TRBJ1-2; tentative D call: TRBD1 (5 bases). There are 14 residues in the CDR3. Germline-derived CDR1 and CDR2 are SEHNR and FQNEAQ (reference sequence). Trimming removed 1 base from V and 3 bases from J, with 9 bases in between.

This clone turned up a few times. The CDR3 nucleotides are TGTGCCAGCAGCCCTGGAGAGGGGAACACCGGGGAGCTGTTTTTT. Translation: CASSPGEGNTGELFF. The J gene is TRBJ2-2, the V gene TRBV5-6; tentative D call: TRBD2 (5 bases). Germline V gene lookup returns CDR1 SGHDT and CDR2 YYEEEE. The CDR3 is 15 residues long. Trimming stripped 4 bases from V and 1 base from J, with 11 bases between.

This clone was observed a handful of times. The V gene is TRBV11-2, the J gene TRBJ2-3; D possibly corresponds to TRBD2 (6 bases). V was trimmed by 4 bases and J by 5 bases, leaving 22 bases between them. The CDR3 has 17 amino acids. Germline loops: CDR1 SGHAT, CDR2 FQNNGV. Written as DNA, the CDR3 is TGTGCCAGCAGCTCAGAGACTATACCGGGGGACCAAGATACGCAGTATTTT. It specifies CASSSETIPGDQDTQYF.

The chain carries TRBV7-9 and TRBJ1-6; no definite D call. Trimming pared 0 bases from V and 7 bases from J, leaving 16 bases between. The CDR3 runs to 17 residues. Germline V gene data show CDR1 as SEHNR and CDR2 as FQNEAQ (reference sequence). The CDR3 bases are TGTGCCAGCAGCTTAGCTATTTCGTCCGACACAAATTCACCCCTCCACTTT. This encodes CASSLAISSDTNSPLHF.

This clone was recorded a few times. The chain joins TRBV7-9 to TRBJ2-5; TRBD2 agrees at 9 bases. CDR3 size: 13 residues. V trimming: 5 bases; J trimming: 3 bases; junction bases outside the gene matches: 1. Germline lookup yields CDR1 SEHNR and CDR2 FQNEAQ (reference sequence). CDR3: CASSRTSEETQYF. CDR3 bases: TGTGCCAGCAGCAGGACTAGCGAAGAGACCCAGTACTTC.

For the CDR3, the DNA is TGTGCCAGCAGCTTGTACGCGGATACGCAGTATTTT. Protein: CASSLYADTQYF. The chain joins TRBV5-4 to TRBJ2-3; D unresolved. This CDR3 is built from 12 residues. V lost 1 base, J lost 6 bases, and 6 bases lay in between. CDR1 is SGHNT, CDR2 YYREEE, per germline (reference sequence).

This clone turned up a few times. The V and J genes are TRBV6-6 and TRBJ1-2; D call uncertain. Trimming left V 5 bases short and J 4 bases short, with 14 bases between. The length of the CDR3 is 14 residues. Per germline, CDR1 MNHNY and CDR2 SVGAGI (reference sequence). The CDR3 DNA reads TGTGCCAGCAGTCACACCGTCTTTATCTATGGCTACACCTTC. Translating it yields CASSHTVFIYGYTF.

The V call is TRBV19, the J call TRBJ2-7, with D possibly matching TRBD1 (5 bases). V gave up 5 bases and J gave up 2 bases, with 13 bases separating them. The CDR3 runs to 14 residues. The germline CDR1 and CDR2 sequences are LNHDA and SQIVND (reference sequence). The CDR3 nucleotides are TGTGCCAGTAGTGATCAGGGTGGGACCTACGAGCAGTACTTC. This translates into CASSDQGGTYEQYF. The entire variable domain, with the rest obtained from reference TRBV19 and TRBJ2-7, is as follows: DGGITQSPKYLFRKEGQNVTLSCEQNLNHDAMYWYRQDPGQGLRLIYYSQIVNDFQKGDIAEGYSVSREKKESFPLTVTSAQKNPTAFYLCASSDQGGTYEQYFGPGTRLTVT.

This clone was seen only a few times. The CDR3 region is CASRGRVAPEQFF. The CDR3 DNA follows: TGTGCCAGCAGGGGGAGGGTGGCCCCAGAGCAGTTCTTC. V usage is TRBV6-6 and J usage is TRBJ2-1, with TRBD2 matching 7 bases. The V and J ends lost 6 bases and 10 bases, in that order; junction bases with no gene match: 9. The CDR3 contains 13 residues. Germline V CDR1 and CDR2: MNHNY, SVGAGI (reference sequence).

The CDR3 is CASSYYGTGSEQYF. CDR3 in DNA: TGTGCCAGCAGTTACTACGGGACAGGGTCCGAGCAGTACTTC. V is TRBV6-5 and J is TRBJ2-7; 9 bases map to TRBD1. The J segment lost 6 bases and the V segment lost 1 base, leaving 4 bases of the junction unmatched. Germline assignment: CDR1 MNHEY and CDR2 SVGAGI. This CDR3 is 14 amino acids long.

This clone was picked up a small number of times. The V gene is TRBV27, the J gene TRBJ1-2; 12 positions agree with TRBD1. Germline values: CDR1 MNHEY, CDR2 SMNVEV (reference sequence). The trim removed 5 bases at V and 4 bases at J, leaving 11 bases unmatched. CDR3 length: 17 residues. The CDR3 loop reads CASSVAGTGGLSYGYTF. The CDR3 DNA reads as TGTGCCAGCAGTGTTGCCGGGACAGGGGGCCTTAGCTATGGCTACACCTTC.

The genes are TRBV6-5 and TRBJ2-7; 7 bases agree with TRBD1. The CDR3 extends over 15 amino acids. The V and J ends lost 0 bases and 5 bases, in that order; junction bases with no gene match: 7. The germline V gene encodes CDR1 MNHEY and CDR2 SVGAGI. The CDR3 is CASSYSPQGSHEQYF. As DNA, the CDR3 is TGTGCCAGCAGTTACTCTCCACAGGGGTCCCACGAGCAGTACTTC.

In DNA, the CDR3 is TGCGCCAGCAGCCAAGGACAGTCTTACGTCTACGAGCAGTACTTC. Translating gives CASSQGQSYVYEQYF. The rearrangement links TRBV4-3 to TRBJ2-7; possibly TRBD1 for D (5 bases). From germline, CDR1 is LGHNA and CDR2 YSLEER. V was clipped by 1 base and J by 3 bases, with 13 bases between them. CDR3 length equals 15 residues.